This T cell receptor (beta chain) was obtained from a study of low-dose radiotherapy and immunotherapy resistance in tumors. Study in general: Each patient was administered nivolumab intravenously at 240 mg, which was a flat dose, every two weeks, along with intravenous ipilimumab at 1 mg/kg every six weeks. On a schedule of every two weeks, intravenous cyclophosphamide at a dose of 200 mg/m2 was delivered one day before each radiation and immunotherapy administration.

Covering alpha and beta chains, TRAV- and TRBV-specific primers were used for the first-strand cDNA. TCRs were amplified for 15 to 25 PCR cycles with a constant-region primer and V-primer adapter. TCRdb redid the calling of the reads with MiXCR, one entry per CDR3 protein. The sample lists about 91,000 distinct CDR3 sequences, 20% to 25% occurring once. The CDR3 has 14 amino acids. V trimming: 5 bases; J trimming: 9 bases; junction bases outside the gene matches: 7. From germline, CDR1 is SGHAT and CDR2 FQNNGV. Time point reported: after trial treatment. Treatment meaning: LDRT plus nivolumab, ipilimumab, low-dose cyclophosphamide and aspirin (RACIN trial). The treatment that donors received included nivolumab, ipilimumab, aspirin, low-dose cyclophosphamide and low-dose radiotherapy. Each eligible patient had an advanced solid tumor, and these tumors lacked tumor-infiltrating lymphocytes. There are many counts of this clonotype.

The specimen was PBMCs, collected after low-dose radiotherapy plus immunotherapy. The chain carries TRBV11-2 and TRBJ2-1, with 10 bases lining up with TRBD1. The receptor was derived from a female donor with ovarian cancer. In nucleotides, the CDR3 is TGTGCCAGCAGCCAGGACAGGGGGGTAGCTGAGCAGTTCTTC. Its translation is CASSQDRGVAEQFF.